This T cell receptor beta chain originates from a study of T cell changes during pregnancy in multiple sclerosis. The CDR3 sequence is 15 residues long. The V gene lost 2 bases and the J gene lost 0 bases, with 8 bases spanning the gap. Germline assignment: CDR1 SGHTA and CDR2 FQGNSA. Measured with immunoSEQ multiplex PCR; TCRdb has only the in-frame clones, and not every one. The data hold more than 80,000 clones, with about 89% observed a single time. The sequence derives from a female donor with multiple sclerosis, enrolled in a pregnancy study. This specimen consisted of peripheral blood, obtained before pregnancy. The J gene is TRBJ1-3, the V gene TRBV7-2; D is possibly TRBD1 (5 bases). As DNA, the CDR3 is TGTGCCAGCAGCTTACAGACAGACTCTGGAAACACCATATATTTT. Amino acids: CASSLQTDSGNTIYF. The whole variable domain, remainder taken from reference TRBV7-2 and TRBJ1-3, is GAGVSQSPSNKVTEKGKDVELRCDPISGHTALYWYRQSLGQGLEFLIYFQGNSAPDKSGLPSDRFSAERTGGSVSTLTIQRTQQEDSAVYLCASSLQTDSGNTIYFGEGSWLTVV.